The rows below give T cell receptor beta chains drawn from one sample of a study of blood T cell repertoires in COVID-19. Generated by immunoSEQ multiplex PCR, the TCRdb table keeps only in-frame clones and is missing some. The sample has about 240,000 clones, roughly 80% seen once. Sequenced material: PBMCs or T cells enriched from blood (not recorded which). The receptors come from a woman aged 40 to 50 who had been exposed to COVID-19. The conserved cysteine and the conserved F or W are not part of the CDR3 here. A row's size may be missing; if present it is once, few, many or a size class.

v_gene | len | abundance | CDR3aa
TRBV28 | 12 | - | ASSYPTLNTEAF
TRBV4-1 | 14 | - | ASSQPFQGRNTEAF
TRBV7-3 | 13 | - | ASSLRGGGYNEQF
TRBV5-1 | 12 | - | ASSLTLYQETQY
TRBV18 | 13 | - | ASSAGQGTNYEQY
TRBV6-6 | 13 | - | ASSTRPGLTNEQF
TRBV4-1 | 15 | - | ASSQDVSSSYNSPLH
TRBV5-8 | 14 | once | ASSLSLAGGNNEQF
TRBV6-6 | 13 | - | ASRVKGAKSYEQY
TRBV7-5 | 9 | - | ARSPRETQY
TRBV20-1 | 15 | - | SASRPSGGPTTDTQY
TRBV12-3/TRBV12-4 | 11 | - | ASSLDLYNEQF
TRBV3-1/TRBV3-2 | 14 | - | ASSHRGREESDTQY
TRBV7-3 | 11 | - | ASSLGQGTEAF
TRBV7-3 | 13 | - | ASSLLGGGDSPLH
TRBV7-9 | 12 | once | ASTWTAVTDTQY
TRBV19 | 14 | - | ASSPGTSGGKNEQF
TRBV14 | 11 | - | ASSRQTNTEAF
TRBV5-4 | 11 | - | ASSLLPVGELF
TRBV3-1/TRBV3-2 | 14 | - | ASSSHGGNSNQPQH
TRBV5-1 | 13 | few | ASSLELAGRNEQY
TRBV6-1 | 13 | - | ASSDTGSGANVLT
TRBV2 | 12 | - | ASSVGQGNEKLF
TRBV6-5 | 13 | - | ASSYSGQGTDTQY
TRBV5-1 | 15 | - | ASSLTGGAPGNQPQH
TRBV6-5 | 11 | - | ASSYSTRSEAF
TRBV30 | 12 | - | AWGTGGWGTEAF
TRBV5-4 | 13 | once | ASSVGQPLVDTQY
TRBV19 | 14 | - | ASSTGQGGTNEKLF
TRBV3-1/TRBV3-2 | 12 | - | ASSQVGGSYEQY
TRBV19 | 12 | - | ASRWGGLTEKLF
TRBV24-1 | 15 | - | ATSDSPTGEGISPLH
TRBV6-6 | 14 | - | ASSSPRSTGLTEAF
TRBV6-5 | 11 | - | ASGWQGEQPQH
TRBV11-3 | 13 | few | ASSPGQGGTGELF
TRBV5-1 | 13 | - | ASSTTGVASYEQY
TRBV4-1 | 17 | once | ASSQDVGSSRPSSYEQY
TRBV18 | 14 | many | ASSPFREGQNTEAF
TRBV4-2 | 12 | - | ASSQDGGGYGYT
TRBV5-4 | 14 | - | ASSPTSGGNTGELF
TRBV11-2 | 14 | - | ASSLYGEWEGYEQY
TRBV9 | 15 | once | ASSSHGLAGVTDTQY
TRBV3-1/TRBV3-2 | 16 | - | ASSRPLAGGRGSETQY
TRBV4-1 | 11 | - | ASSRLSNTEAF
TRBV6-5 | 13 | - | ASSYTGQGNNEQF
TRBV21-1 | 16 | - | ASSKSPRGSGGEETQY